This paragraph covers one T cell receptor (beta chain) sequence. Its antigen is currently unknown. The table came from immunoSEQ multiplex PCR; TCRdb's copy has only in-frame clones and leaves some out. The sample includes tens of thousands of clones, approximately 86% seen only once; the top ten take 2.1%. Samples were taken several times over chemoradiotherapy. The data derive from a study of chemoradiotherapy in HPV16-positive cancers. Study overall: Candidate HPV-specific clones and shared TCR motifs came from two HPV16-positive patients.

Study-wide results and caveats: HPV-specific T cells were functionally defined from only a couple of HPV16-positive patients. Candidate HPV-specific clones and E7-related TCR motifs grew in tumor during treatment.

This CDR3 has 13 amino acids. CDR1 is SGHTA, CDR2 FQGTGA, per germline. The V and J ends lost 6 bases and 6 bases respectively, with 14 bases between them. J is TRBJ2-5 and V is TRBV7-3; D gene uncertain. Specimen: blood, collected from a patient who underwent chemoradiotherapy. This receptor was obtained from a human donor with HPV-associated anogenital cancer. The CDR3 DNA reads as TGTGCCAGCAGTAACGCCCAGTCGAAGACCCAGTACTTC. This sequence encodes CASSNAQSKTQYF. Looking up the rest from reference TRBV7-3 and TRBJ2-5 gives the full variable domain: GAGVSQTPSNKVTEKGKYVELRCDPISGHTALYWYRQSLGQGPEFLIYFQGTGAADDSGLPNDRFFAVRPEGSVSTLKIQRTERGDSAVYLCASSNAQSKTQYFGPGTRLLVL.